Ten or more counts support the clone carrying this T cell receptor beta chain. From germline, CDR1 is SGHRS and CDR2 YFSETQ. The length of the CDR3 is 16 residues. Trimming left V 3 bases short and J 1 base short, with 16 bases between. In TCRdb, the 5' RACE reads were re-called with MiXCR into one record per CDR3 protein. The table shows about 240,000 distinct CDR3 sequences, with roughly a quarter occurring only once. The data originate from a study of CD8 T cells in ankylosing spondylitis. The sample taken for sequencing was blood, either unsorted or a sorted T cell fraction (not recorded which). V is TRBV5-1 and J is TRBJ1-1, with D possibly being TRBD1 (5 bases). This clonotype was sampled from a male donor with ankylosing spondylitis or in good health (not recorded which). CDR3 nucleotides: TGCGCCAGCAGCTCGGGACGGACCACAGAGAACACTGAAGCTTTCTTT. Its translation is CASSSGRTTENTEAFF.